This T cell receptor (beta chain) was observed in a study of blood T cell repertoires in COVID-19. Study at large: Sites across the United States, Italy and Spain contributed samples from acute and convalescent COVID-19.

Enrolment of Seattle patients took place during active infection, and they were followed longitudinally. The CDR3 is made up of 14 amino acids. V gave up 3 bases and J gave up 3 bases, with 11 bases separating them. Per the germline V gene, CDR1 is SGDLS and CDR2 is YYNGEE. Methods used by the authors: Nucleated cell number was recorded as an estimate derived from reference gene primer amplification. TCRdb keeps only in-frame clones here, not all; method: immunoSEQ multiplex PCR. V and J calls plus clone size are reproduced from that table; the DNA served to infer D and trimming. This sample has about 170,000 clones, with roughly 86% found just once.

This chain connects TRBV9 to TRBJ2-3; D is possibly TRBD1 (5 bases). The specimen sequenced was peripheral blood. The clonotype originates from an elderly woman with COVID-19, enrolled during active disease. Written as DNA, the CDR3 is TGTGCCAGCAGCGGCCTACAGGATACAGATACGCAGTATTTT. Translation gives CASSGLQDTDTQYF. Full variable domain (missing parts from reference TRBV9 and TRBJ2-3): DSGVTQTPKHLITATGQRVTLRCSPRSGDLSVYWYQQSLDQGLQFLIQYYNGEERAKGNILERFSAQQFPDLHSELNLSSLELGDSALYFCASSGLQDTDTQYFGPGTRLTVL.